The 18 T cell receptor beta chains given below trace back to one sample, sequenced in a study of blood T cell repertoires in COVID-19. The table came from immunoSEQ multiplex PCR; TCRdb's copy has only in-frame clones and leaves some out. The sample holds 210,000 or so clones, roughly nine tenths seen once. Sequencing used PBMCs or T cells enriched from blood (not recorded which). These receptors all come from a woman in her forties or fifties in a cohort exposed to, infected with or recovered from COVID-19 (not recorded which).

The chain couples TRBV4-1 to TRBJ1-2; D uncertain. The CDR3 sequence is 13 residues long. Trimming removed 0 bases from V and 1 base from J, with 3 bases in between. Germline lookup yields CDR1 MGHRA and CDR2 YSYEKL. In nucleotides, the CDR3 is TGCGCCAGCAGCCAAGACCTTAACTATGGCTACACCTTC. Amino acids: CASSQDLNYGYTF.

This clone showed up just once. The chain recombines TRBV6-5 with TRBJ1-5; TRBD1 might be the D (5 bases). The CDR3 is 16 residues long. Between the trimmed V and J ends, which lost 2 bases and 2 bases, there was a span of 13 bases. Germline CDR1 reads MNHEY; CDR2 reads SVGAGI. The CDR3 region has the DNA TGTGCCAGCAGTTACCCCCCAAAGACAGGCAATCAGCCCCAGCATTTT. Its protein is CASSYPPKTGNQPQHF.

The chain uses TRBV5-5 and TRBJ1-6, with 7 bases aligning to TRBD1. V was clipped by 6 bases and J by 4 bases; unmatched bases: 10. The CDR3 covers 16 residues. Per germline, CDR1 SGHKS and CDR2 YYEKEE (reference sequence). The CDR3 DNA sequence: TGTGCCAGCAACTCAGGGGGAACATCTTATAATTCACCCCTCCACTTT. Encoded protein: CASNSGGTSYNSPLHF. Full variable domain (missing parts from reference TRBV5-5 and TRBJ1-6): DAGVTQSPTHLIKTRGQQVTLRCSPISGHKSVSWYQQVLGQGPQFIFQYYEKEERGRGNFPDRFSARQFPNYSSELNVNALLLGDSALYLCASNSGGTSYNSPLHFGNGTRLTVT.

The V call is TRBV30, the J call TRBJ2-3, with TRBD2 matching over 7 bases. The V segment lost 1 base and the J segment 0 bases; nucleotides outside the gene matches: 13. Germline CDR1 reads GTSNPN; CDR2 reads SVGIG (reference sequence). The CDR3 length is 18 residues. For the CDR3, the DNA is TGTGCCTGGAGTGGCAGCGGGGTGTTCATAAATAGCACAGATACGCAGTATTTT. Translation: CAWSGSGVFINSTDTQYF.

The chain combines TRBV5-4 with TRBJ2-5; tentative D call: TRBD2 (5 bases). Looked up from germline, CDR1 is SGHNT and CDR2 is YYREEE (reference sequence). CDR3 length equals 14 residues. V was trimmed by 5 bases and J by 4 bases, leaving 15 bases between them. In nucleotides, the CDR3 is TGTGCCAGCAGTAATACTGGAGGAGTAGAGACCCAGTACTTC. Translated: CASSNTGGVETQYF. Full variable domain (missing parts from reference TRBV5-4 and TRBJ2-5): ETGVTQSPTHLIKTRGQQVTLRCSSQSGHNTVSWYQQALGQGPQFIFQYYREEENGRGNFPPRFSGLQFPNYSSELNVNALELDDSALYLCASSNTGGVETQYFGPGTRLLVL.

This clone was counted a single time. The V and J genes are TRBV7-2 and TRBJ1-5; D possibly corresponds to TRBD1 (5 bases). The CDR3 loop spans 15 amino acids. V lost 4 bases to trimming and J lost 2 bases, with 12 bases between them. Germline V lookup: CDR1 SGHTA, CDR2 FQGNSA. The DNA of the CDR3 is TGTGCCAGCAGCTCTGGCAGGGCCGGCAATCAGCCCCAGCATTTT. Its protein is CASSSGRAGNQPQHF.

The chain couples TRBV28 to TRBJ1-1; D uncertain. V lost 6 bases to trimming and J lost 5 bases, with 10 bases between them. The CDR3 is 12 residues long. Germline values: CDR1 MDHEN, CDR2 SYDVKM. This CDR3 reads CASRWGATEAFF. The CDR3 DNA reads as TGTGCCAGCAGGTGGGGAGCTACTGAAGCTTTCTTT.

The chain is built from TRBV9 and TRBJ1-1; D call uncertain. V lost 0 bases, J lost 2 bases, and 11 bases lay in between. The CDR3 totals 15 residues. Germline CDR1 reads SGDLS; CDR2 reads YYNGEE. CDR3 in amino acids: CASSVETALNTEAFF. The CDR3 DNA reads TGTGCCAGCAGCGTAGAGACGGCACTAAACACTGAAGCTTTCTTT.

This clone was picked up one time. The rearrangement uses TRBV9 and TRBJ2-5; D is possibly TRBD2 (6 bases). V was pared by 1 base and J by 4 bases, with 17 bases between. CDR3 size: 16 residues. The V gene's germline CDR1 is SGDLS and CDR2 YYNGEE. CDR3 coding DNA: TGTGCCAGCAGCGTACTGGGGTCGGGGGTAGTAGAGACCCAGTACTTC. Its protein product is CASSVLGSGVVETQYF.

The J gene is TRBJ2-5, the V gene TRBV4-3; a weak D match, TRBD1 (6 bases). The V gene's germline CDR1 is LGHNA and CDR2 YSLEER. The CDR3 contains 17 residues. Trimming left V 1 base short and J 5 bases short, with 20 bases between. The CDR3 reads CASSQGAAVAGVETQYF. CDR3 DNA sequence: TGCGCCAGCAGCCAAGGGGCGGCCGTGGCAGGGGTGGAGACCCAGTACTTC.

The chain joins TRBV7-9 to TRBJ2-3; D remains ambiguous. The ends were cut back, 5 bases at V and 0 bases at J, with 9 bases in the middle. The V gene's germline CDR1 is SEHNR and CDR2 FQNEAQ (reference sequence). The CDR3 is 14 residues long. This chain's CDR3 is CASSTLGSTDTQYF. The CDR3 DNA reads TGTGCCAGCAGCACCCTCGGGAGCACAGATACGCAGTATTTT.

The V gene is TRBV4-1, the J gene TRBJ2-3, with TRBD2 matching over 11 bases. V lost 2 bases to trimming and J lost 3 bases; unmatched junction nucleotides: 13. The CDR3 loop spans 19 amino acids. Germline assignment: CDR1 MGHRA and CDR2 YSYEKL. For the CDR3, the DNA is TGCGCCAGCAGCCAAACGGCACCGCTAGCGGGGGGCAGGACAGATACGCAGTATTTT. Amino acids: CASSQTAPLAGGRTDTQYF.

The chain uses TRBV10-3 and TRBJ2-1; 7 bases are shared with TRBD2. The V gene end was trimmed by 7 bases and the J gene end by 6 bases; junction bases not matched to a gene: 12. CDR3 size: 15 residues. The germline V gene has CDR1 ENHRY and CDR2 SYGVKD. This chain's CDR3 is CAITAGVRGGNEQFF. As DNA, the CDR3 is TGTGCCATCACTGCCGGGGTTCGCGGGGGCAATGAGCAGTTCTTC.

The chain links TRBV7-9 to TRBJ1-2; 9 bases match TRBD1. J lost 7 bases, V lost 3 bases, and 9 bases had no gene match. Germline V gene data show CDR1 as SEHNR and CDR2 as FQNEAQ (reference sequence). CDR3 length equals 15 residues. CDR3 region: CASSLGQGRSLGYTF. In nucleotides, the CDR3 is TGTGCCAGCAGCTTGGGACAGGGCCGCAGTCTTGGCTACACCTTC.

V and J are TRBV7-2 and TRBJ2-5, with 8 bases identical to TRBD1. Germline V lookup: CDR1 SGHTA, CDR2 FQGNSA. The CDR3 runs to 15 residues. With 4 bases clipped from V and 3 bases from J, the junction kept 7 bases outside the gene matches. The CDR3 is CASSSRSTGEETQYF. DNA of the CDR3: TGTGCCAGCAGCTCTCGATCGACAGGGGAAGAGACCCAGTACTTC.

The rearrangement uses TRBV2 and TRBJ2-5; D uncertain. The CDR3 runs to 13 residues. In germline, CDR1 is SNHLY, CDR2 FYNNEI. Between the trimmed V and J ends, which lost 2 bases and 1 base, there was a span of 5 bases. The CDR3 region has the DNA TGTGCCAGCAGTGAACTACCCCAAGAGACCCAGTACTTC. Its translation is CASSELPQETQYF.

The chain employs TRBV10-3 and TRBJ1-1; D is undetermined. The CDR3 loop spans 15 amino acids. CDR1 ENHRY and CDR2 SYGVKD come from the germline V gene. The V gene lost 0 bases and the J gene lost 2 bases, with 10 bases spanning the gap. The CDR3 DNA reads as TGTGCCATCAGTGAGTCCGGGTTGACTAACACTGAAGCTTTCTTT. It yields the protein CAISESGLTNTEAFF.

The CDR3 DNA follows: TGTGCCAGTAGCGTTAGGACAGGGAGCGGCTACGAGCAGTACTTC. Its translation is CASSVRTGSGYEQYF. The chain links TRBV19 to TRBJ2-7; 8 nucleotides match TRBD1. Germline V gene sequence: CDR1 LNHDA, CDR2 SQIVND (reference sequence). This CDR3 is 15 amino acids long. The junction had 10 bases not matched to a gene; V was cut back by 6 bases and J by 3 bases.